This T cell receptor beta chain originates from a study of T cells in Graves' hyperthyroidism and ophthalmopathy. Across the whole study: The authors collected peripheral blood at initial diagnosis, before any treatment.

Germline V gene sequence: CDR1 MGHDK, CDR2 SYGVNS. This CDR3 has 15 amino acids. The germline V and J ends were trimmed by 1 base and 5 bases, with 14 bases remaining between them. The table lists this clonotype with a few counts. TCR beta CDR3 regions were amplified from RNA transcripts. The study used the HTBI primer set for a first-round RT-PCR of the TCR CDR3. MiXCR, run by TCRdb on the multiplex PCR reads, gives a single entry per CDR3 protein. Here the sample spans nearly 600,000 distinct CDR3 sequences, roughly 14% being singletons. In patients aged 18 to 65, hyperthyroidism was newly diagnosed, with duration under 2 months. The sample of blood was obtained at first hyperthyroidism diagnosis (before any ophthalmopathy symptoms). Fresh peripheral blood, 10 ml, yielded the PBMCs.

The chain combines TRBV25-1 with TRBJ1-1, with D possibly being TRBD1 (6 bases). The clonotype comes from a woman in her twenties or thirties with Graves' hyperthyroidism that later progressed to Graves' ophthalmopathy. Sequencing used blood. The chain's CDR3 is CASSELRKGGTEAFF. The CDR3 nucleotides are TGTGCCAGCAGTGAATTGCGTAAGGGGGGGACTGAAGCTTTCTTT.